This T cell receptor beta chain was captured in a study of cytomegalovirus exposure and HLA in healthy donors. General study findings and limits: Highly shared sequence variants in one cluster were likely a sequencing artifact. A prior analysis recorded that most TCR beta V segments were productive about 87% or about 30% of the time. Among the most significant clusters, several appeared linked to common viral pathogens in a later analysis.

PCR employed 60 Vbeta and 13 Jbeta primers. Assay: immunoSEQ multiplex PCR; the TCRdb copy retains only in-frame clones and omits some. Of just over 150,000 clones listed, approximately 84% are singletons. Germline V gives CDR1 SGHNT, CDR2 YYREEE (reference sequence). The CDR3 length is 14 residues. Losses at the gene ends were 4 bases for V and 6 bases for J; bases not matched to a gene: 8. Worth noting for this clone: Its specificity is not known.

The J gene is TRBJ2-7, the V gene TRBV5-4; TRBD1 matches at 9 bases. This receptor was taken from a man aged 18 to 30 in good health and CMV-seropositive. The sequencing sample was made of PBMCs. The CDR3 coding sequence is TGTGCCAGCAGCGTGGAGGGACAGGGAGGCGAGCAGTACTTC. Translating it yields CASSVEGQGGEQYF.